This is a list of T cell receptor beta chains from one sample in a study of shared clonotypes between healthy human individuals. Sequencing was performed with immunoSEQ multiplex PCR; in TCRdb, only in-frame clones are kept and a portion is missing. The sample lists some 360,000 clones; roughly 70% were seen once. The source material was memory CD4+ T cells sorted from blood. The origin of the receptors is a man in his thirties or forties in good health. The CDR3 runs from the conserved cysteine through the conserved F or W. D genes are given only for firm matches. Size is omitted from some rows. Given values are once, few, many or a class for expanded clones.

len: 14; abundance: .; j_gene: TRBJ2-3; d_gene: TRBD1; v_gene: TRBV6-1; CDR3aa: CATQDREGTDTQYF; CDR3nt: TGTGCCACCCAGGACAGGGAAGGCACAGATACGCAGTATTTT
len: 13; abundance: .; j_gene: TRBJ2-1; d_gene: .; v_gene: TRBV7-2; CDR3aa: CASSIFRVNEQFF; CDR3nt: TGTGCCAGCAGCATTTTTCGTGTTAATGAGCAGTTCTTC
len: 17; abundance: .; j_gene: TRBJ2-7; d_gene: TRBD2; v_gene: TRBV7-6; CDR3aa: CASSPRVRGRAVYEQYF; CDR3nt: TGTGCCAGCAGCCCCCGGGTAAGAGGGAGGGCCGTCTACGAGCAGTACTTC
len: 16; abundance: .; j_gene: TRBJ2-2; d_gene: TRBD2; v_gene: TRBV15; CDR3aa: CATSRDRAGGTGELFF; CDR3nt: TGTGCCACCAGCAGAGATCGGGCGGGGGGCACCGGGGAGCTGTTTTTT
len: 15; abundance: .; j_gene: TRBJ1-1; d_gene: .; v_gene: TRBV19; CDR3aa: CASTQTAATNTEAFF; CDR3nt: TGTGCCAGTACCCAGACAGCTGCCACGAACACTGAAGCTTTCTTT
len: 15; abundance: .; j_gene: TRBJ2-7; d_gene: TRBD1; v_gene: TRBV15; CDR3aa: CATSRDRTSAREQYF; CDR3nt: TGTGCCACCAGCAGGGACAGGACATCTGCTAGGGAGCAGTACTTC
len: 15; abundance: .; j_gene: TRBJ2-7; d_gene: TRBD2; v_gene: TRBV7-2; CDR3aa: CASSALPAGGHEQYF; CDR3nt: TGTGCCAGCAGCGCCCTCCCCGCGGGAGGTCACGAGCAGTACTTC
len: 12; abundance: .; j_gene: TRBJ1-2; d_gene: .; v_gene: TRBV19; CDR3aa: CASSILGYGYTF; CDR3nt: TGTGCCAGTAGTATTCTGGGCTATGGCTACACCTTC
len: 14; abundance: .; j_gene: TRBJ2-6; d_gene: .; v_gene: TRBV25-1; CDR3aa: CASSADSGANVLTF; CDR3nt: TGTGCCAGCAGTGCGGACTCTGGGGCCAACGTCCTGACTTTC
len: 14; abundance: few; j_gene: TRBJ2-7; d_gene: TRBD1; v_gene: TRBV5-1; CDR3aa: CASSRTGGSKEQYF; CDR3nt: TGCGCCAGCAGCCGGACAGGGGGTTCTAAGGAGCAGTACTTC
len: 12; abundance: .; j_gene: TRBJ2-7; d_gene: .; v_gene: TRBV5-1; CDR3aa: CASSVQGAEQYF; CDR3nt: TGCGCCAGCAGCGTCCAGGGTGCAGAGCAGTACTTC
len: 15; abundance: .; j_gene: TRBJ1-1; d_gene: .; v_gene: TRBV28; CDR3aa: CASSLSGSSRREAFF; CDR3nt: TGTGCCAGCAGTTTAAGCGGTAGCAGCCGGAGGGAAGCTTTCTTT
len: 16; abundance: .; j_gene: TRBJ2-3; d_gene: TRBD2; v_gene: TRBV11-2; CDR3aa: CASSLGIGLAGDTQYF; CDR3nt: TGTGCCAGCAGCTTAGGTATTGGGCTAGCGGGAGATACGCAGTATTTT
len: 14; abundance: .; j_gene: TRBJ2-2; d_gene: TRBD1; v_gene: TRBV7-2; CDR3aa: CASSFLGQVGELFF; CDR3nt: TGTGCCAGCAGCTTTCTCGGACAGGTCGGGGAGCTGTTTTTT
len: 13; abundance: .; j_gene: TRBJ1-5; d_gene: TRBD1; v_gene: TRBV6-1; CDR3aa: CASSAGGNQPQHF; CDR3nt: TGTGCCAGCAGTGCAGGGGGGAATCAGCCCCAGCATTTT
len: 13; abundance: .; j_gene: TRBJ2-1; d_gene: .; v_gene: TRBV11-2; CDR3aa: CASSSDVRNEQFF; CDR3nt: TGTGCCAGCAGCTCAGATGTGCGAAATGAGCAGTTCTTC
len: 14; abundance: .; j_gene: TRBJ2-1; d_gene: TRBD1; v_gene: TRBV29-1; CDR3aa: CSVSGTVTYNEQFF; CDR3nt: TGCAGCGTGTCCGGGACAGTAACTTACAATGAGCAGTTCTTC
len: 14; abundance: .; j_gene: TRBJ2-7; d_gene: .; v_gene: TRBV2; CDR3aa: CASSSDQLGYEQYF; CDR3nt: TGTGCCAGCAGCTCTGACCAGCTGGGCTACGAGCAGTACTTC
len: 16; abundance: .; j_gene: TRBJ2-3; d_gene: TRBD1; v_gene: TRBV18; CDR3aa: CASSPGTGVATDTQYF; CDR3nt: TGTGCCAGCTCACCGGGGACAGGGGTTGCCACAGATACGCAGTATTTT
len: 15; abundance: .; j_gene: TRBJ2-5; d_gene: TRBD1; v_gene: TRBV15; CDR3aa: CATSIGTGGKETQYF; CDR3nt: TGTGCCACCAGCATCGGGACAGGGGGAAAAGAGACCCAGTACTTC
len: 14; abundance: .; j_gene: TRBJ1-2; d_gene: .; v_gene: TRBV5-4; CDR3aa: CASSLADPIYGYTF; CDR3nt: TGTGCCAGCAGCTTGGCTGACCCCATATATGGCTACACCTTC
len: 15; abundance: .; j_gene: TRBJ1-1; d_gene: .; v_gene: TRBV5-1; CDR3aa: CASSLDGHLNTEAFF; CDR3nt: TGCGCCAGCAGCTTGGACGGACACCTGAACACTGAAGCTTTCTTT
len: 14; abundance: .; j_gene: TRBJ2-1; d_gene: .; v_gene: TRBV7-2; CDR3aa: CASSLDSRRNEQFF; CDR3nt: TGTGCCAGCAGCTTAGATTCTCGCCGTAATGAGCAGTTCTTC
len: 16; abundance: .; j_gene: TRBJ2-1; d_gene: .; v_gene: TRBV7-8; CDR3aa: CASSLAGAFSYNEQFF; CDR3nt: TGTGCCAGCAGCTTAGCGGGAGCTTTCTCCTACAATGAGCAGTTCTTC
len: 13; abundance: .; j_gene: TRBJ2-5; d_gene: TRBD1; v_gene: TRBV2; CDR3aa: CASQQGARETQYF; CDR3nt: TGTGCCAGCCAGCAGGGGGCCCGGGAGACCCAGTACTTC
len: 15; abundance: .; j_gene: TRBJ2-7; d_gene: .; v_gene: TRBV14; CDR3aa: CASSQAGGGSYEQYF; CDR3nt: TGTGCCAGCAGCCAAGCTGGAGGAGGGTCCTACGAGCAGTACTTC
len: 13; abundance: .; j_gene: TRBJ2-5; d_gene: .; v_gene: TRBV10-3; CDR3aa: CAISEPPSETQYF; CDR3nt: TGTGCCATCAGTGAGCCCCCCTCCGAGACCCAGTACTTC
len: 13; abundance: .; j_gene: TRBJ2-7; d_gene: .; v_gene: TRBV5-1; CDR3aa: CASSSDGHYEQYF; CDR3nt: TGCGCCAGCAGCTCGGACGGACACTACGAGCAGTACTTC
len: 16; abundance: once; j_gene: TRBJ1-3; d_gene: .; v_gene: TRBV10-3; CDR3aa: CAIGVGLLATGNTIYF; CDR3nt: TGTGCCATCGGAGTCGGTTTACTGGCAACCGGAAACACCATATATTTT
len: 15; abundance: .; j_gene: TRBJ1-3; d_gene: .; v_gene: TRBV6-1; CDR3aa: CASSANPGSGNTIYF; CDR3nt: TGTGCCAGCAGTGCCAACCCTGGCTCTGGAAACACCATATATTTT
len: 15; abundance: .; j_gene: TRBJ2-7; d_gene: .; v_gene: TRBV5-3; CDR3aa: CARSETGEGTYEQYF; CDR3nt: TGTGCCAGAAGCGAAACAGGGGAGGGGACCTACGAGCAGTACTTC
len: 13; abundance: .; j_gene: TRBJ1-5; d_gene: .; v_gene: TRBV10-1; CDR3aa: CASSDGRDQPQHF; CDR3nt: TGCGCCAGCAGTGATGGACGAGATCAGCCCCAGCATTTT
len: 15; abundance: .; j_gene: TRBJ2-5; d_gene: TRBD2; v_gene: TRBV7-2; CDR3aa: CASSLGTTFAETQYF; CDR3nt: TGTGCCAGCAGCCTCGGGACTACCTTTGCGGAGACCCAGTACTTC
len: 16; abundance: .; j_gene: TRBJ1-4; d_gene: TRBD1; v_gene: TRBV28; CDR3aa: CASSLDRRIRPEKLFF; CDR3nt: TGTGCCAGCAGTTTGGACAGGCGAATACGTCCAGAAAAACTGTTTTTT
len: 15; abundance: many; j_gene: TRBJ2-7; d_gene: TRBD1; v_gene: TRBV18; CDR3aa: CASSPGTGLSYEQYF; CDR3nt: TGTGCCAGCTCACCCGGGACAGGGCTTTCCTACGAGCAGTACTTC
len: 13; abundance: few; j_gene: TRBJ2-7; d_gene: .; v_gene: TRBV27; CDR3aa: CVSRSGQHYEQYF; CDR3nt: TGTGTCAGCAGATCTGGACAGCACTACGAGCAGTACTTC
len: 17; abundance: .; j_gene: TRBJ2-7; d_gene: TRBD2; v_gene: TRBV4-2; CDR3aa: CASSQDKGSGNFYEQYF; CDR3nt: TGTGCCAGCAGCCAAGATAAAGGTAGCGGGAACTTTTACGAGCAGTACTTC
len: 16; abundance: .; j_gene: TRBJ2-4; d_gene: .; v_gene: TRBV5-4; CDR3aa: CASSLGDPDLKNIQYF; CDR3nt: TGTGCCAGCAGCTTGGGGGACCCAGACCTAAAAAACATTCAGTACTTC
len: 11; abundance: few; j_gene: TRBJ2-1; d_gene: .; v_gene: TRBV10-3; CDR3aa: CAIRASDEQFF; CDR3nt: TGTGCCATCCGGGCTAGCGATGAGCAGTTCTTC
len: 14; abundance: .; j_gene: TRBJ2-1; d_gene: TRBD2; v_gene: TRBV5-1; CDR3aa: CASSSSGEYNEQFF; CDR3nt: TGCGCCAGCAGCTCTAGCGGGGAATACAATGAGCAGTTCTTC
len: 14; abundance: .; j_gene: TRBJ1-1; d_gene: .; v_gene: TRBV30; CDR3aa: CAWSAGTGNTEAFF; CDR3nt: TGTGCCTGGAGTGCCGGTACGGGGAACACTGAAGCTTTCTTT
len: 14; abundance: .; j_gene: TRBJ2-5; d_gene: TRBD2; v_gene: TRBV5-5; CDR3aa: CASSPRGAAETQYF; CDR3nt: TGTGCCAGCAGCCCGCGGGGGGCCGCAGAGACCCAGTACTTC
len: 15; abundance: .; j_gene: TRBJ2-7; d_gene: .; v_gene: TRBV29-1; CDR3aa: CSVAPFRGGVYEQYF; CDR3nt: TGCAGCGTTGCTCCGTTCAGGGGGGGGGTATACGAGCAGTACTTC
len: 14; abundance: .; j_gene: TRBJ1-6; d_gene: .; v_gene: TRBV10-3; CDR3aa: CAISRDNINSPLHF; CDR3nt: TGTGCCATCAGCAGGGACAATATTAATTCACCCCTCCACTTT
len: 15; abundance: once; j_gene: TRBJ2-1; d_gene: .; v_gene: TRBV5-1; CDR3aa: CASNIQGQDYNEQFF; CDR3nt: TGCGCCAGCAACATACAGGGTCAGGATTACAATGAGCAGTTCTTC
len: 13; abundance: few; j_gene: TRBJ1-2; d_gene: TRBD1; v_gene: TRBV28; CDR3aa: CASSMGQMARYTF; CDR3nt: TGTGCCAGCAGCATGGGACAGATGGCCCGCTACACCTTC
len: 13; abundance: .; j_gene: TRBJ1-3; d_gene: .; v_gene: TRBV6-6; CDR3aa: CASGELSGNTIYF; CDR3nt: TGTGCCAGCGGAGAGCTCTCTGGAAACACCATATATTTT
len: 16; abundance: .; j_gene: TRBJ2-3; d_gene: .; v_gene: TRBV7-2; CDR3aa: CASSLGAGWSTDTQYF; CDR3nt: TGTGCCAGCAGCTTAGGGGCGGGTTGGAGCACAGATACGCAGTATTTT
len: 15; abundance: .; j_gene: TRBJ2-3; d_gene: .; v_gene: TRBV15; CDR3aa: CATSRGRRSTDTQYF; CDR3nt: TGTGCCACCAGCAGAGGCCGACGTAGCACAGATACGCAGTATTTT
len: 15; abundance: .; j_gene: TRBJ2-3; d_gene: .; v_gene: TRBV7-9; CDR3aa: CASSLLGTSLDTQYF; CDR3nt: TGTGCCAGCAGCCTCTTAGGGACAAGTTTGGATACGCAGTATTTT
len: 14; abundance: .; j_gene: TRBJ2-5; d_gene: .; v_gene: TRBV6-5; CDR3aa: CASSYGLGQETQYF; CDR3nt: TGTGCCAGCAGTTACGGTCTAGGGCAAGAGACCCAGTACTTC
len: 12; abundance: .; j_gene: TRBJ1-1; d_gene: .; v_gene: TRBV11-2; CDR3aa: CASSPMNTEAFF; CDR3nt: TGTGCCAGCAGCCCTATGAACACTGAAGCTTTCTTT
len: 13; abundance: few; j_gene: TRBJ2-3; d_gene: .; v_gene: TRBV7-9; CDR3aa: CASTTLATDTQYF; CDR3nt: TGTGCCAGCACCACCCTAGCAACAGATACGCAGTATTTT
len: 17; abundance: few; j_gene: TRBJ2-2; d_gene: .; v_gene: TRBV19; CDR3aa: CASSISRGTPYTGELFF; CDR3nt: TGTGCCAGTAGTATATCTCGAGGGACACCTTACACCGGGGAGCTGTTTTTT
len: 16; abundance: .; j_gene: TRBJ1-5; d_gene: TRBD1; v_gene: TRBV6-1; CDR3aa: CASSEIGTGADQPQHF; CDR3nt: TGTGCCAGCAGTGAAATTGGGACAGGGGCAGATCAGCCCCAGCATTTT
len: 20; abundance: .; j_gene: TRBJ2-2; d_gene: TRBD2; v_gene: TRBV28; CDR3aa: CASSLLIPGLAEVVTGELFF; CDR3nt: TGTGCCAGCAGTTTACTCATTCCGGGACTAGCGGAAGTAGTCACCGGGGAGCTGTTTTTT
len: 15; abundance: .; j_gene: TRBJ1-2; d_gene: .; v_gene: TRBV28; CDR3aa: CASSLGRTFPIGYTF; CDR3nt: TGTGCCAGCAGTTTGGGCAGAACCTTCCCTATAGGCTACACCTTC
len: 14; abundance: .; j_gene: TRBJ2-7; d_gene: TRBD1; v_gene: TRBV28; CDR3aa: CASRAMGQPGEQYF; CDR3nt: TGTGCCAGCAGGGCAATGGGACAGCCCGGCGAGCAGTACTTC
len: 14; abundance: .; j_gene: TRBJ1-1; d_gene: TRBD1; v_gene: TRBV7-8; CDR3aa: CASSLKGQGTEAFF; CDR3nt: TGTGCCAGCAGCTTAAAGGGACAGGGAACTGAAGCTTTCTTT